The 29 T cell receptor beta chains below all came from one sample that was sequenced in a study of shared clonotypes between healthy human individuals. Here immunoSEQ multiplex PCR was the method, and the copy in TCRdb shows in-frame clones only, minus some. The sample lists 2 million to 2.5 million clones, roughly 92% occurring once. Sequenced input: naive CD4+ T cells from PBMCs. Subset of the sample: CD45RA+ positively selected. The receptors were sampled from a man younger than 35 in good health. Some clones in this sample may be carry-over from other donors' samples.

Comments on this clone: At the DNA level, this CDR3 is encoded by other sequences in the same sample as well. J is TRBJ1-1 and V is TRBV7-9; TRBD1 is a possible D gene (6 bases). There are 12 residues in the CDR3. Trimming removed 1 base from V and 8 bases from J, with 8 bases in between. Germline CDR1 SEHNR, CDR2 FQNEAQ (reference sequence). This CDR3 is CASSLVQGEAFF. Written as DNA, the CDR3 is TGTGCCAGCAGCTTAGTACAGGGAGAAGCTTTCTTT.

CDR3 bases: TGTGCCAGTAGTATGCTCAGGAACACTGAAGCTTTCTTT. It yields the protein CASSMLRNTEAFF. The chain employs TRBV19 and TRBJ1-1; D is unclear. This CDR3 has 13 amino acids. CDR1 is LNHDA and CDR2 is SQIVND in the germline V gene (reference sequence). The germline V and J ends were trimmed by 3 bases and 1 base, with 6 bases remaining between them.

The V gene is TRBV5-4, the J gene TRBJ2-1, with 16 bases fitting TRBD2. Per germline, CDR1 SGHNT and CDR2 YYREEE (reference sequence). CDR3 length: 17 residues. J was trimmed by 5 bases and V by 4 bases; bases with no gene match: 6. The CDR3 loop is CASSPGTSGRVHNEQFF. In nucleotides, the CDR3 is TGTGCCAGCAGCCCCGGGACTAGCGGGAGGGTCCACAATGAGCAGTTCTTC. The full variable domain, completed using reference TRBV5-4 and TRBJ2-1, is ETGVTQSPTHLIKTRGQQVTLRCSSQSGHNTVSWYQQALGQGPQFIFQYYREEENGRGNFPPRFSGLQFPNYSSELNVNALELDDSALYLCASSPGTSGRVHNEQFFGPGTRLTVL.

The genes are TRBV5-1 and TRBJ2-2; D remains unclear. Trimming left V 2 bases short and J 6 bases short, with 14 bases between. The germline V gene has CDR1 SGHRS and CDR2 YFSETQ. The CDR3 loop spans 15 amino acids. The CDR3 nucleotides are TGCGCCAGCAGCTTAACGGTCTCCTCCCCCGGGGAGCTGTTTTTT. Translated, it gives CASSLTVSSPGELFF.

The chain has TRBV5-1 and TRBJ2-3; TRBD1 is a possible D gene (5 bases). CDR1 is SGHRS, CDR2 YFSETQ, per germline. V shed 4 bases and J shed 10 bases, with 10 bases lying between them. The CDR3 runs 11 residues. For the CDR3, the DNA is TGCGCCAGCAGCCAGCAGGGTCCGCAGTATTTT. Its translation is CASSQQGPQYF.

The chain carries TRBV6-6 and TRBJ1-5; 10 nucleotides align to TRBD1. Germline assignment: CDR1 MNHNY and CDR2 SVGAGI (reference sequence). The CDR3 has 14 amino acids. Trimming removed 11 bases from V and 3 bases from J; junction bases left unmatched: 7. For the CDR3, the DNA is TGTGCCTGTGCCGGGACAGGGGTCAATCAGCCCCAGCATTTT. This sequence encodes CACAGTGVNQPQHF.

In its sample, this clone was seen once. The chain is built from TRBV27 and TRBJ2-7, with 11 positions matching TRBD2. The CDR3 length is 15 residues. Germline assignment: CDR1 MNHEY and CDR2 SMNVEV (reference sequence). After removal of 6 bases from V and 7 bases from J, the junction contained 11 bases not matched to a gene. The CDR3 nucleotides read TGTGCCAGCAGGAAGGGGGGGACTAGCGGCCTAGAGCAGTACTTC. Its translation is CASRKGGTSGLEQYF.

The chain is built from TRBV5-1 and TRBJ2-1; a possible D gene is TRBD1 (5 bases). Trimming removed 7 bases at V and 3 bases at J, with 8 bases between. In germline, CDR1 is SGHRS, CDR2 YFSETQ. The CDR3 is 12 amino acids. The CDR3 nucleotides are TGCGCCAGCGCCAGGGACTACAATGAGCAGTTCTTC. Translating it yields CASARDYNEQFF.

This clone was seen just once. The same CDR3 arises from other DNA sequences in this sample as well. This chain connects TRBV6-1 to TRBJ2-3; 8 bases line up with TRBD2. Trimming took 3 bases from V and 3 from J; bases not matched to a gene: 8. The CDR3 covers 16 residues. The germline CDR1 and CDR2 sequences are MNHNS and SASEGT. The CDR3 spells CASSELRAGGTDTQYF. In DNA form, the CDR3 reads TGTGCCAGCAGTGAGCTGAGGGCGGGAGGAACAGATACGCAGTATTTT.

The chain joins TRBV19 to TRBJ1-2; the match to TRBD1 covers 8 bases. Germline CDR1 and CDR2: LNHDA and SQIVND (reference sequence). The ends lost 5 bases at V and 4 bases at J; junction bases unmatched: 6. The CDR3 totals 14 residues. As DNA, the CDR3 is TGTGCCAGTAGTCCGGAAGGGACAGGCTATGGCTACACCTTC. It translates to CASSPEGTGYGYTF.

In its sample, this clone was seen a few times. The J gene is TRBJ1-1, the V gene TRBV29-1; 7 bases are shared with TRBD1. The germline gives CDR1 SQVTM, CDR2 ANQGSEA. J was trimmed by 5 bases and V by 4 bases; bases with no gene match: 7. This CDR3 region has 13 residues. CDR3 DNA sequence: TGCAGCGTTGTCGGACAGGCCGGGACTGAAGCTTTCTTT. It specifies CSVVGQAGTEAFF. Full variable domain (outside the CDR3, taken from reference TRBV29-1 and TRBJ1-1): SAVISQKPSRDICQRGTSLTIQCQVDSQVTMMFWYRQQPGQSLTLIATANQGSEATYESGFVIDKFPISRPNLTFSTLTVSNMSPEDSSIYLCSVVGQAGTEAFFGQGTRLTVV.

The chain is built from TRBV5-1 and TRBJ1-3; D is uncertain. V lost 0 bases to trimming and J lost 0 bases, with 10 bases between them. There are 16 residues in the CDR3. Germline loops: CDR1 SGHRS, CDR2 YFSETQ. This CDR3 is CASSLDSPRSGNTIYF. CDR3 coding DNA: TGCGCCAGCAGCTTGGACAGTCCCCGCTCTGGAAACACCATATATTTT.

J is TRBJ2-3 and V is TRBV30; no definite D call. Trimming pared 0 bases from V and 1 base from J, leaving 8 bases between. Germline CDR1 is GTSNPN and CDR2 is SVGIG (reference sequence). The CDR3 runs 14 residues. The CDR3 reads CAWSVQRGTDTQYF. The CDR3 nucleotides read TGTGCCTGGAGTGTACAGCGAGGCACAGATACGCAGTATTTT.

The V and J genes are TRBV5-4 and TRBJ1-3; possible D gene TRBD1, 6 bases. The germline V gene encodes CDR1 SGHNT and CDR2 YYREEE (reference sequence). This CDR3 spans 16 amino acids. V lost 4 bases, J lost 1 base, and 15 bases lay in between. The CDR3 DNA reads as TGTGCCAGCAGCCTTTTCGGCACAGGGTCTGGAAACACCATATATTTT. The encoded protein is CASSLFGTGSGNTIYF.

In its sample, this clone was seen once. The genes are TRBV6-6 and TRBJ2-7; 12 nucleotides line up with TRBD2. The germline V gene encodes CDR1 MNHNY and CDR2 SVGAGI (reference sequence). With V trimmed by 5 bases and J by 4 bases, 6 bases remained unmatched. This CDR3 is 15 amino acids long. The CDR3 bases are TGTGCCAGCAGTACCCGACTAGCGGGAGATTACGAGCAGTACTTC. This gives the protein CASSTRLAGDYEQYF.

The rearrangement joins TRBV9 to TRBJ2-1; perhaps TRBD1 as D (6 bases). V lost 4 bases and J 3 bases, leaving 17 bases between the germline ends. The length of the CDR3 is 16 residues. The germline V gene encodes CDR1 SGDLS and CDR2 YYNGEE. The CDR3 DNA sequence: TGTGCCAGCAGCCCGAGTGGGCAGGGGAACTACAATGAGCAGTTCTTC. Protein sequence: CASSPSGQGNYNEQFF. Based on the CDR3 plus reference TRBV9 and TRBJ2-1, the full variable domain is DSGVTQTPKHLITATGQRVTLRCSPRSGDLSVYWYQQSLDQGLQFLIQYYNGEERAKGNILERFSAQQFPDLHSELNLSSLELGDSALYFCASSPSGQGNYNEQFFGPGTRLTVL.

In its sample, this clone was seen a few times. The chain uses TRBV19 and TRBJ2-2; possible D gene TRBD2, 5 bases. CDR3 length: 13 amino acids. Trimming stripped 6 bases from V and 2 bases from J, with 7 bases between. Germline CDR1 is LNHDA and CDR2 is SQIVND (reference sequence). The CDR3 loop is CASSGINTGELFF. The CDR3 coding sequence is TGTGCCAGTAGCGGGATAAACACCGGGGAGCTGTTTTTT.

The CDR3 protein is CASSFRWQGTDTQYF. Written as DNA, the CDR3 is TGTGCCAGCAGCTTTAGGTGGCAGGGAACAGATACGCAGTATTTT. The chain uses TRBV7-2 and TRBJ2-3, with D possibly TRBD1 on 5 matching bases. The germline V gene encodes CDR1 SGHTA and CDR2 FQGNSA. The germline V and J ends were trimmed by 3 bases and 3 bases, with 13 bases remaining between them. This CDR3 has 15 amino acids. The variable domain in full, completed from reference TRBV7-2 and TRBJ2-3, reads GAGVSQSPSNKVTEKGKDVELRCDPISGHTALYWYRQSLGQGLEFLIYFQGNSAPDKSGLPSDRFSAERTGGSVSTLTIQRTQQEDSAVYLCASSFRWQGTDTQYFGPGTRLTVL.

This clone was counted once. V usage is TRBV14 and J usage is TRBJ2-7, with 9 bases that match TRBD1. Germline V lookup: CDR1 SGHDN, CDR2 FVKESK. The CDR3 extends over 15 amino acids. V trimming: 4 bases; J trimming: 2 bases; junction bases outside the gene matches: 6. CDR3 DNA: TGTGCCAGCAGCCCAAACAGGGGGCAAGCCTACGAGCAGTACTTC. Translated, it gives CASSPNRGQAYEQYF. The full variable domain, with the rest looked up from reference TRBV14 and TRBJ2-7, is EAGVTQFPSHSVIEKGQTVTLRCDPISGHDNLYWYRRVMGKEIKFLLHFVKESKQDESGMPNNRFLAERTGGTYSTLKVQPAELEDSGVYFCASSPNRGQAYEQYFGPGTRLTVT.

The chain recombines TRBV5-1 with TRBJ1-1, with 7 bases that match TRBD1. The V and J ends lost 4 bases and 2 bases, in that order; junction bases with no gene match: 8. CDR1 is SGHRS, CDR2 YFSETQ, per germline. The length of the CDR3 is 15 residues. The CDR3 DNA sequence: TGCGCCAGCAGCCCAAAGACAGGGACAAACACTGAAGCTTTCTTT. Its translation: CASSPKTGTNTEAFF. Supplemented by reference TRBV5-1 and TRBJ1-1, the full variable domain reads KAGVTQTPRYLIKTRGQQVTLSCSPISGHRSVSWYQQTPGQGLQFLFEYFSETQRNKGNFPGRFSGRQFSNSRSEMNVSTLELGDSALYLCASSPKTGTNTEAFFGQGTRLTVV.

This chain links TRBV6-5 with TRBJ1-1, with 9 bases aligning to TRBD1. CDR1 and CDR2 (germline): MNHEY, SVGAGI. Unmatched junction bases numbered 8, after V lost 2 bases and J lost 7 bases. The CDR3 sequence is 15 residues long. CDR3 in amino acids: CASSYGDRASGEAFF. The CDR3 DNA sequence: TGTGCCAGCAGTTACGGGGACAGGGCGAGTGGTGAAGCTTTCTTT.

The table lists this clone with a count of one. The CDR3 loop is CASSLGDSANTDTQYF. CDR3 in DNA: TGTGCCAGCAGCTTGGGGGACAGCGCGAATACAGATACGCAGTATTTT. The chain is built from TRBV5-4 and TRBJ2-3; 7 bases align to TRBD1. Losses at the gene ends were 0 bases for V and 3 bases for J; bases not matched to a gene: 7. The CDR3 sequence is 16 residues long. CDR1 SGHNT and CDR2 YYREEE come from the germline V gene (reference sequence).

V gene TRBV5-1 combines with J gene TRBJ1-2; 8 bases map to TRBD1. CDR1 is SGHRS, CDR2 YFSETQ, per germline. CDR3 length: 15 residues. The J segment lost 8 bases and the V segment lost 0 bases, leaving 9 bases of the junction unmatched. Here the CDR3 DNA reads TGCGCCAGCAGCTTGGATTCCGCAGGGGGCCTGGGCTACACCTTC. Encoded protein: CASSLDSAGGLGYTF.

The chain is built from TRBV10-3 and TRBJ2-7; 7 nucleotides align to TRBD2. From germline, CDR1 is ENHRY and CDR2 SYGVKD. This CDR3 contains 16 residues. With 0 bases clipped from V and 3 bases from J, the junction kept 8 bases outside the gene matches. The CDR3 sequence is CAISESWEGRYYEQYF. CDR3 sequence (DNA): TGTGCCATCAGTGAGTCCTGGGAGGGAAGATACTACGAGCAGTACTTC.

This rearrangement joins TRBV7-9 to TRBJ2-1; no clear D gene. From germline, CDR1 is SEHNR and CDR2 FQNEAQ (reference sequence). This CDR3 is 15 amino acids long. V lost 5 bases and J 6 bases, leaving 17 bases between the germline ends. The CDR3 spells CASSKTVSSLNEQFF. CDR3 bases: TGTGCCAGCAGCAAGACTGTTAGTTCTCTCAATGAGCAGTTCTTC.

Regarding this clone: The sample carries other DNA sequences with the same CDR3. The rearrangement links TRBV19 to TRBJ1-5; tentatively, D is TRBD1 (5 bases). The CDR3 sequence is 14 residues long. The germline gives CDR1 LNHDA, CDR2 SQIVND (reference sequence). V lost 1 base, J lost 7 bases, and 11 bases lay in between. CDR3: CASSIVGGNQPQHF. CDR3 nucleotide sequence: TGTGCCAGTAGTATAGTGGGGGGGAACCAGCCCCAGCATTTT.

The rearrangement uses TRBV5-1 and TRBJ2-3, with TRBD1 matching 12 bases. CDR1 and CDR2 (germline): SGHRS, YFSETQ. The CDR3 runs to 16 residues. After removal of 4 bases from V and 2 bases from J, the junction contained 5 bases not matched to a gene. Written as DNA, the CDR3 is TGCGCCAGCAGCCCGGGACAGGGGGCCACCACAGATACGCAGTATTTT. Translation: CASSPGQGATTDTQYF.

The chain recombines TRBV11-2 with TRBJ2-7; possible D gene TRBD2, 5 bases. The V end lost 3 bases, the J end lost 4 bases, and 13 bases lay between the germline ends. CDR3 length: 14 residues. The germline V gene has CDR1 SGHAT and CDR2 FQNNGV. CDR3 sequence (DNA): TGTGCCAGCAGCTTGAGGCTAGCAGATTACGAGCAGTACTTC. Translated: CASSLRLADYEQYF.

J is TRBJ2-3 and V is TRBV28; the match to TRBD2 covers 12 bases. CDR1 is MDHEN and CDR2 is SYDVKM in the germline V gene. The ends lost 5 bases at V and 1 base at J; junction bases unmatched: 10. This CDR3 contains 18 residues. CDR3 nucleotides: TGTGCCAGCAGTCCCGCCGGGACTAGCGGGCGGGGCACAGATACGCAGTATTTT. It encodes CASSPAGTSGRGTDTQYF.